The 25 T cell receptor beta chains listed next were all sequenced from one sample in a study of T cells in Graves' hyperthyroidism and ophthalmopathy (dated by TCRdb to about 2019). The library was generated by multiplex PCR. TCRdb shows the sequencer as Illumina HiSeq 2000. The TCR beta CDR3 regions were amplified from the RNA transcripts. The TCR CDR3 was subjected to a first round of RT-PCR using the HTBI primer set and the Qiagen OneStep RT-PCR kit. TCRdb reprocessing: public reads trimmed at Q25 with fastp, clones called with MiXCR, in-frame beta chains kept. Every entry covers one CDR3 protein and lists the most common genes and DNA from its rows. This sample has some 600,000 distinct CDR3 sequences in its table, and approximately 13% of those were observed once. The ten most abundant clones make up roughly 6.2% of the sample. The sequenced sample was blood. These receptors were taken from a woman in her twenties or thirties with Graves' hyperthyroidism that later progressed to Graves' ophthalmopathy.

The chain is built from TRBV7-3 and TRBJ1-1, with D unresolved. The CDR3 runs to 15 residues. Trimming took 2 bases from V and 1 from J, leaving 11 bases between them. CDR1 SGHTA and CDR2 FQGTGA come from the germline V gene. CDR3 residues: CASSLSTRGNTEAFF. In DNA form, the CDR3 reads TGTGCCAGCAGCTTATCAACGCGGGGGAACACTGAAGCTTTCTTT.

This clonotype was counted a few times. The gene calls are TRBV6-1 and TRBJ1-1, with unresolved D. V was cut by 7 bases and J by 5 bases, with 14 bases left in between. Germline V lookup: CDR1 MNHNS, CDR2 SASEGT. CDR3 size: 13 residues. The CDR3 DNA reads TGTGCCAGCAAGGCAATGCTGGGGACTGAAGCTTTCTTT. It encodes CASKAMLGTEAFF.

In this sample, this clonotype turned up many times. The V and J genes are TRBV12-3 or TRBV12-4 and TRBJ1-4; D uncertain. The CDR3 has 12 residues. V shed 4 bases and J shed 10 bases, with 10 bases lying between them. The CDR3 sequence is CASSWRQRKLFF. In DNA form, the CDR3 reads TGTGCCAGCAGTTGGAGGCAGAGAAAACTGTTTTTT.

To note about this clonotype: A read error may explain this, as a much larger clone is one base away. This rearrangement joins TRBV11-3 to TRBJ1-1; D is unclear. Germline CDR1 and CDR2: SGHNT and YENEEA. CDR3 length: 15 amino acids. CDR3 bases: TGTGCCAGCAGCTCTCCGACTAGTCCGTTGACTGAAACTTTCTTT. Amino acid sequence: CASSSPTSPLTETFF.

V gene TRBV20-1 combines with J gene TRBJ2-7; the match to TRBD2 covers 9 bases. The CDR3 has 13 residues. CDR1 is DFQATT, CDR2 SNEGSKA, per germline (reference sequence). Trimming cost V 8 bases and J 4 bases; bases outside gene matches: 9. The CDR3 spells CSILRGGSYEQYF. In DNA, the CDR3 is TGCAGTATACTGCGGGGGGGTTCGTACGAGCAGTACTTC.

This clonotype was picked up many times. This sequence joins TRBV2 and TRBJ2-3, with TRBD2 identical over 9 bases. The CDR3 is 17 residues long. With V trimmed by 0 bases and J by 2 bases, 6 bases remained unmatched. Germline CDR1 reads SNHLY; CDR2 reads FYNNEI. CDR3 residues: CASSEAPTSGSTDTQYF. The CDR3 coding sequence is TGTGCCAGCAGTGAAGCACCCACTAGCGGGTCCACAGATACGCAGTATTTT.

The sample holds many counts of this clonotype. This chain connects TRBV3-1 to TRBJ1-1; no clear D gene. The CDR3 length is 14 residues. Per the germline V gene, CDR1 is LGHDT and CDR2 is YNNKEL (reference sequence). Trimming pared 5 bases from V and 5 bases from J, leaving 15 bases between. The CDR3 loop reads CASSNGYEGTEAFF. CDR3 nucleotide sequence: TGTGCCAGCAGCAACGGGTATGAAGGGACTGAAGCTTTCTTT.

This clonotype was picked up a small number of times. DNA of the CDR3: TGTGCCAGCAGCTTGGGCCGCCCCAACGGGGAGCTGTTTTTT. Translated, it gives CASSLGRPNGELFF. The chain is built from TRBV5-6 and TRBJ2-2; the D is unclear. CDR3 length equals 14 residues. CDR1 SGHDT and CDR2 YYEEEE come from the germline V gene. With 0 bases removed from V and 7 bases from J, the gap between germline ends came to 10 bases. The complete variable domain, with remaining parts taken from reference TRBV5-6 and TRBJ2-2, reads DAGVTQSPTHLIKTRGQQVTLRCSPKSGHDTVSWYQQALGQGPQFIFQYYEEEERQRGNFPDRFSGHQFPNYSSELNVNALLLGDSALYLCASSLGRPNGELFFGEGSRLTVL.

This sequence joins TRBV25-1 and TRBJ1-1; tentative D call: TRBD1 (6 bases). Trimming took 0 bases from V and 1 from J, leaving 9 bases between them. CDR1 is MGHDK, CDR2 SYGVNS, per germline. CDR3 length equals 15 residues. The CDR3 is CASSEYLDRNTEAFF. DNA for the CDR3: TGTGCCAGCAGTGAATATCTGGACAGGAACACTGAAGCTTTCTTT. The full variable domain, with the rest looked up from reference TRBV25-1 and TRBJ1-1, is EADIYQTPRYLVIGTGKKITLECSQTMGHDKMYWYQQDPGMELHLIHYSYGVNSTEKGDLSSESTVSRIRTEHFPLTLESARPSHTSQYLCASSEYLDRNTEAFFGQGTRLTVV.

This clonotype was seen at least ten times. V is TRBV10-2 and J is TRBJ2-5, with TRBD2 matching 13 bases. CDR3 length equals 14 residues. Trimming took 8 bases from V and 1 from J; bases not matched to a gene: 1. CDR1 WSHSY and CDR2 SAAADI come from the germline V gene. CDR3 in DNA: TGCGCCAGCGGACTAGCGGGAGCCCAAGAGACCCAGTACTTC. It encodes CASGLAGAQETQYF.

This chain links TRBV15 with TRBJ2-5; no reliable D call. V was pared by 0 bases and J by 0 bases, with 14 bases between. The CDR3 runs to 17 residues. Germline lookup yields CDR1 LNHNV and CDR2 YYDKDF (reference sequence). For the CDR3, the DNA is TGTGCCACCAGCAGAGATCACCGGCCAGCGTACCAAGAGACCCAGTACTTC. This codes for CATSRDHRPAYQETQYF.

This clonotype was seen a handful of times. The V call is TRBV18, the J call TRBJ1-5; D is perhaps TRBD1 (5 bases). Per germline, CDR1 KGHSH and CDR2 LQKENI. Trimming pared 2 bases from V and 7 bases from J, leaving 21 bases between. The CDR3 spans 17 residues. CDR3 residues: CASSPGRLGLGGQPQHF. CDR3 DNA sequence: TGTGCCAGCTCACCAGGCAGATTGGGGCTTGGGGGGCAGCCCCAGCATTTT.

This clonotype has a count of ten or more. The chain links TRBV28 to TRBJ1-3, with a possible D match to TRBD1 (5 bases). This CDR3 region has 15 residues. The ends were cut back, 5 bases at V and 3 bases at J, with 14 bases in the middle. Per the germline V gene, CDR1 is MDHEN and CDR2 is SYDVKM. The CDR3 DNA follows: TGTGCCAGCAGTATGGCGGGGCTCTTTGGAAACACCATATATTTT. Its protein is CASSMAGLFGNTIYF.

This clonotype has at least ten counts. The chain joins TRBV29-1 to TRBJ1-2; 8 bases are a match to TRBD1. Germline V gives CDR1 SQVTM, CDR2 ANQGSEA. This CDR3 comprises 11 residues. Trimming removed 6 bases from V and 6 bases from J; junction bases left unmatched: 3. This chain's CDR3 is CSVGQGHGYTF. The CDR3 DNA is TGCAGCGTAGGACAGGGTCATGGCTACACCTTC.

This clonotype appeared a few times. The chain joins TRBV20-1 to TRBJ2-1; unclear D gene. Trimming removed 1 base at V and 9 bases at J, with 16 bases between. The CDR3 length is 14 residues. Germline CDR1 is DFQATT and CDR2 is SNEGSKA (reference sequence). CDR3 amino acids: CSARGALNVGEQFF. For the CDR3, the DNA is TGCAGTGCTAGAGGGGCCTTAAACGTCGGTGAGCAGTTCTTC.

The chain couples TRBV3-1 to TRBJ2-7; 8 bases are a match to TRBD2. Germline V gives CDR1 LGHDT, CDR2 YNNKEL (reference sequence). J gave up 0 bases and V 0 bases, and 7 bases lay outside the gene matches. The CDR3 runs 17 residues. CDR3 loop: CASSQDRGGLYSYEQYF. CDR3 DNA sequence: TGTGCCAGCAGCCAAGATCGGGGGGGCCTCTACTCCTACGAGCAGTACTTC.

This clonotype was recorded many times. The CDR3 bases are TGTGCCAGGGCGGGAGGTGCGGGTCAGCCCCAGCATTTT. It translates to CARAGGAGQPQHF. The chain employs TRBV2 and TRBJ1-5; D not resolved. The CDR3 runs to 13 residues. With 9 bases removed from V and 6 bases from J, the gap between germline ends came to 15 bases. CDR1 is SNHLY, CDR2 FYNNEI, per germline.

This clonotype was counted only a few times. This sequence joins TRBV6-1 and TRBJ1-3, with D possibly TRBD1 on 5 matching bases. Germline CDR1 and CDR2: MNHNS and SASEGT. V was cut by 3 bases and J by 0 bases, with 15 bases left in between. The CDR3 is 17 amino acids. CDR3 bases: TGTGCCAGCAGTGACACTCCGGGACTTAACTCTGGAAACACCATATATTTT. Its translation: CASSDTPGLNSGNTIYF.

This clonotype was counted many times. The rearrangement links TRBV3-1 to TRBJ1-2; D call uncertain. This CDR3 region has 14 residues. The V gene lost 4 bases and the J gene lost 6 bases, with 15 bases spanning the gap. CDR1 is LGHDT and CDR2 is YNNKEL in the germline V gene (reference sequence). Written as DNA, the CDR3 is TGTGCCAGCAGCCCAAGGATGGCGGGCAATGGCTACACCTTC. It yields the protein CASSPRMAGNGYTF.

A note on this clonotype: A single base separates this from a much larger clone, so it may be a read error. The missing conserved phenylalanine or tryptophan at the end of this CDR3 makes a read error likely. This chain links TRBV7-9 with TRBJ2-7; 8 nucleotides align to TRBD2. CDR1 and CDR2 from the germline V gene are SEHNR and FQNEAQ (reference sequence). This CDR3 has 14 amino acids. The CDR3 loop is CASGGGKKPYEQYL. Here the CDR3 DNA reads TGTGCGTCGGGAGGGGGGAAAAAGCCCTACGAGCAGTACCTC.

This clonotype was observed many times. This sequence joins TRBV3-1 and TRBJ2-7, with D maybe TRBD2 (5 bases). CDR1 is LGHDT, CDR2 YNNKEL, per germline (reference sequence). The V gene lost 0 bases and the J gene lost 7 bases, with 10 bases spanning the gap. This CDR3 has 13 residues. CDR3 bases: TGTGCCAGCAGCCAAGATTGGAGGAGTGAGCAGTACTTC. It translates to CASSQDWRSEQYF.

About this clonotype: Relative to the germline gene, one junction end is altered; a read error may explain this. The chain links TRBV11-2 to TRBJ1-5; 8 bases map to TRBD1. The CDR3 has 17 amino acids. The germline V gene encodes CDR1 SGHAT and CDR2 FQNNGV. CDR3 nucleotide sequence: TGTGCCAGCAGACCGGACAGGGCACGAGGCTACAATCAGCCCCGGCATTTT. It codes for CASRPDRARGYNQPRHF.

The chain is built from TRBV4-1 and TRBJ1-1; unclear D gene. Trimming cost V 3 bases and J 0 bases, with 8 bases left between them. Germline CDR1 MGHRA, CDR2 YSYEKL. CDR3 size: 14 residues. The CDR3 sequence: CASSQVVLNTEAFF. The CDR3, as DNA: TGCGCCAGCAGCCAGGTGGTGTTGAACACTGAAGCTTTCTTT.

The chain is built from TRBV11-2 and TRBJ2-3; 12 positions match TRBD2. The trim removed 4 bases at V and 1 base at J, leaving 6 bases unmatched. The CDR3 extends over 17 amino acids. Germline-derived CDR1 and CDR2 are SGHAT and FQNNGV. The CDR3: CASSSARLAGGTDTQYF. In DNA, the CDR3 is TGTGCCAGCAGCTCGGCCCGACTAGCGGGAGGCACAGATACGCAGTATTTT. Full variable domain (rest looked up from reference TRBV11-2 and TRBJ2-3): EAGVAQSPRYKIIEKRQSVAFWCNPISGHATLYWYQQILGQGPKLLIQFQNNGVVDDSQLPKDRFSAERLKGVDSTLKIQPAKLEDSAVYLCASSSARLAGGTDTQYFGPGTRLTVL.

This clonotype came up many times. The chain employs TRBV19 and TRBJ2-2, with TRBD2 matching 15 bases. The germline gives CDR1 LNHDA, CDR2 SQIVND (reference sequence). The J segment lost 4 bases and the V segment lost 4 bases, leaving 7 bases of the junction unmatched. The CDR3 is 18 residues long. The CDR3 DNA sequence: TGTGCCAGTAGTACTGAAACGGGACTAGCGGGAGGCACCGGGGAGCTGTTTTTT. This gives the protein CASSTETGLAGGTGELFF.